What follows describes a single TCR beta chain. This record comes from a study of blood T cell repertoires in COVID-19. Sequencing was performed with immunoSEQ multiplex PCR; in TCRdb, only in-frame clones are kept and a portion is missing. The sample yields 130,000 to 150,000 clones, 84% seen once. V dropped 7 bases and J dropped 2; count of bases not matched to a gene: 4. CDR1 is SGDLS, CDR2 YYNGEE, per germline. This CDR3 comprises 14 residues. The TCR comes from a human donor in a cohort sampled during active COVID-19. The sequenced sample was peripheral blood. The chain couples TRBV9 to TRBJ1-3; 9 bases fit TRBD1. This CDR3 reads CASSDRGTGNTIYF. The CDR3, as DNA: TGTGCCAGCTCCGACAGGGGGACTGGAAACACCATATATTTT.